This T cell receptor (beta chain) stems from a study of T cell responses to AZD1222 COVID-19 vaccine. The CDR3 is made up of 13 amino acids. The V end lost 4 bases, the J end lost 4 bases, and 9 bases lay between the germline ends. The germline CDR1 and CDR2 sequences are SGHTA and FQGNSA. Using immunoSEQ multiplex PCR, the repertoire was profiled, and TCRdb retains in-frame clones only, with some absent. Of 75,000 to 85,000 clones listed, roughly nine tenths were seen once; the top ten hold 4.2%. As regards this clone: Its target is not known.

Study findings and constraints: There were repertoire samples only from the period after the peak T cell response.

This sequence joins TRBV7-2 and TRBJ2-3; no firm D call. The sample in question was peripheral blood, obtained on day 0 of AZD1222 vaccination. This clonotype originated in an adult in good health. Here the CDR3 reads CASSSGVADTQYF. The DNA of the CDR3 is TGTGCCAGCAGCTCCGGTGTTGCAGATACGCAGTATTTT.